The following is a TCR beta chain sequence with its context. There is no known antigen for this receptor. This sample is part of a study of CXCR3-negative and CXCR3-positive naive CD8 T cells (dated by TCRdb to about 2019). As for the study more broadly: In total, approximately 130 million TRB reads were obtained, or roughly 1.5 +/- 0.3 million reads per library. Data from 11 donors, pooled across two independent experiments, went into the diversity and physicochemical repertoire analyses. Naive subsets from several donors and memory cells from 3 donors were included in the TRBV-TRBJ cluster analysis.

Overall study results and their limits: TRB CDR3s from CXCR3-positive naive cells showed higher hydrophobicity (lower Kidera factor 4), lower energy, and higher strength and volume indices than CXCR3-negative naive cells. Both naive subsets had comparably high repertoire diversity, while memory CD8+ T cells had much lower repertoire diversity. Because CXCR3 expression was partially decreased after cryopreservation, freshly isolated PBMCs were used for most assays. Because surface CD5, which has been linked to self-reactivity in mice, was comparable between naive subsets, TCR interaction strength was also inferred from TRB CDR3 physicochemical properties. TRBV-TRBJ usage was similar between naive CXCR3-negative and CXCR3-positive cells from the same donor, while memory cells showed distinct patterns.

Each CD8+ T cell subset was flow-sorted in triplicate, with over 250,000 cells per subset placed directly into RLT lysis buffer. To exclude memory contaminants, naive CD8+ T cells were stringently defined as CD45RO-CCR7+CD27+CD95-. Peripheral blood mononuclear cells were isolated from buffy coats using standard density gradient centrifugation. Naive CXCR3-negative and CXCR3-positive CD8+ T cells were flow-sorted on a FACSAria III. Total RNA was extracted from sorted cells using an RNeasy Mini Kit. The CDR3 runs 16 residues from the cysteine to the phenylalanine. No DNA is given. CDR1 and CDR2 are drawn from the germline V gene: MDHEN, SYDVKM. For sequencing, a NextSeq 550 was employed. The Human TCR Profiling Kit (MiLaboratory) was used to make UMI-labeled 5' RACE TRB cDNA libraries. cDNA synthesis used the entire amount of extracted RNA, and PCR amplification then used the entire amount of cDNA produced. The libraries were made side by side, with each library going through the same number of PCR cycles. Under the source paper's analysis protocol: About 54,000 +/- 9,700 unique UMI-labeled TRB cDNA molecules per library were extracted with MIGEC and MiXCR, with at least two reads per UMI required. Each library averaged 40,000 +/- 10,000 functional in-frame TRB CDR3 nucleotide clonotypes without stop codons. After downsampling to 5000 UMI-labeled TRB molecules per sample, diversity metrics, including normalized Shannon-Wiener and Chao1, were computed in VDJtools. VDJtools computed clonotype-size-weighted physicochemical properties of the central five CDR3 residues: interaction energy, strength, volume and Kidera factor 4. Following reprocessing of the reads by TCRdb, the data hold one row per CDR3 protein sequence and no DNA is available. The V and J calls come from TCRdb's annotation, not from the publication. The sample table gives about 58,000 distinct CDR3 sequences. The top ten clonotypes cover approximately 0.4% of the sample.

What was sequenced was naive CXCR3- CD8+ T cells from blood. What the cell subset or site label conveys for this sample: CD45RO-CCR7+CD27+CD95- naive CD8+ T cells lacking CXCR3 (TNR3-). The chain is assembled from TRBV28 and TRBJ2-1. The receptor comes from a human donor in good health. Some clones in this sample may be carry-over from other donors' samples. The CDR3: CASSASGSPVYNEQFF. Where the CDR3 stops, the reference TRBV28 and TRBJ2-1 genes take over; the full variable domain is DVKVTQSSRYLVKRTGEKVFLECVQDMDHENMFWYRQDPGLGLRLIYFSYDVKMKEKGDIPEGYSVSREKKERFSLILESASTNQTSMYLCASSASGSPVYNEQFFGPGTRLTVL.